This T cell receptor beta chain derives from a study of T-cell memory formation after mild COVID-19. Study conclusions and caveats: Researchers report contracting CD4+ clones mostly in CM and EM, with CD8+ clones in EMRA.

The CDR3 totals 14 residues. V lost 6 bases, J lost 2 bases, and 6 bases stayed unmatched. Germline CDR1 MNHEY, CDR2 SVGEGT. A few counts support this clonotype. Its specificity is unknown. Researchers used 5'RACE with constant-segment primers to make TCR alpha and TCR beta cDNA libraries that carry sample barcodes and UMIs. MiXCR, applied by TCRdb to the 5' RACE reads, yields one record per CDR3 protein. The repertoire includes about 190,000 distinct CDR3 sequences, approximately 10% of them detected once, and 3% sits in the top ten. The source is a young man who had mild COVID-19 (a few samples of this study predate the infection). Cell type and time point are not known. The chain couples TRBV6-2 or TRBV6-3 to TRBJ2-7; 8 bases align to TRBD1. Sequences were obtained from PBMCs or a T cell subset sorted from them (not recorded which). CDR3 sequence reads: CASRLRDRPYEQYF. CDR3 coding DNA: TGTGCCAGCAGACTCCGGGACAGGCCCTACGAGCAGTACTTC.